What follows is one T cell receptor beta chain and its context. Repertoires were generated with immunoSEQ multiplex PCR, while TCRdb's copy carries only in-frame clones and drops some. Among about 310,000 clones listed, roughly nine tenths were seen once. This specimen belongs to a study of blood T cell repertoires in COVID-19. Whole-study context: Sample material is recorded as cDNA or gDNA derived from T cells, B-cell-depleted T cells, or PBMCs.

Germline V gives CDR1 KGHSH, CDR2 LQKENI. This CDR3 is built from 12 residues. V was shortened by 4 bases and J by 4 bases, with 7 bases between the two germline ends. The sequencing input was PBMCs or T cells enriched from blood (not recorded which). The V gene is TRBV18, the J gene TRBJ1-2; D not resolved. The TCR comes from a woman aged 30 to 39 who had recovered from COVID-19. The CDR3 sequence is CASSLEPYGYTF. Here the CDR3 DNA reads TGTGCCAGCTCACTGGAGCCCTATGGCTACACCTTC.